This T cell receptor beta chain was obtained from a study of T-cell reconstitution after alpha-beta-depleted transplantation in children. The CDR3 extends over 14 amino acids. CDR1 and CDR2 from the germline V gene are MNHEY and SVGEGT. Between the trimmed V and J ends, which lost 5 bases and 4 bases, there was a span of 14 bases. In this sample, this clonotype turned up a few times. Unique molecular identifiers were used in preparing the TCRbeta library. TCRdb used MiXCR to reprocess the PCR reads, holding one entry per CDR3 protein. The sample consists of around 200,000 distinct CDR3 sequences, about 6.4% of them appearing once.

This TCR derives from a human donor who donated a stem cell graft to a child with Wiskott-Aldrich syndrome. This chain joins TRBV6-2 or TRBV6-3 and TRBJ1-1; D remains ambiguous. The specimen was PBMCs from the stem cell graft donor, collected from the stem cell graft. CDR3 bases: TGTGCCAGCAGTCCGAGGGCTACCGCCACTGAAGCTTTCTTT. Protein product: CASSPRATATEAFF.